This T cell receptor (beta chain) was obtained from a study of OX40 agonist ivuxolimab in advanced cancers. For the study at large: Administration of intravenous ivuxolimab to patients occurred every 2 weeks at 0.01 to 10 mg/kg.

After removal of 9 bases from V and 4 bases from J, the junction contained 15 bases not matched to a gene. The CDR3 runs to 15 residues. Germline-derived CDR1 and CDR2 are SGHRS and YFSETQ. General study points: CD4+ and CD8+ T cells in blood underwent clonal expansion by week 6 at 0.1 to 3.0 mg/kg.

Turning to this clone: The antigen is not known.

Measured with immunoSEQ multiplex PCR; TCRdb has only the in-frame clones, and not every one. The table lists around 66,000 clones, approximately 84% of them singletons. The chain recombines TRBV5-1 with TRBJ1-2, with 7 bases aligning to TRBD1. Source: CD4+ or CD8+ T cells sorted from blood, taken in a trial of the OX40 agonist ivuxolimab. The sequence was obtained from an adult with an advanced solid tumor such as melanoma, head and neck, liver or kidney cancer. CDR3 sequence reads: CATQAAAGDSYGYTF. The CDR3 DNA is TGCGCCACCCAAGCAGCTGCAGGGGACAGCTATGGCTACACCTTC.